The table lists the clone carrying this TCR beta chain with many counts. The data stem from a study of T cells in Graves' hyperthyroidism and ophthalmopathy. CDR1 DFQATT and CDR2 SNEGSKA come from the germline V gene (reference sequence). The CDR3 covers 14 residues. Trimming took 3 bases from V and 6 from J; bases not matched to a gene: 6. TCR beta CDR3 regions were amplified from RNA. HTBI primers were the set used in a first-round RT-PCR of the TCR CDR3. TCRdb fed the multiplex PCR reads into MiXCR, producing one record per CDR3 protein. The data hold roughly 700,000 distinct CDR3 sequences, with roughly 15% observed a single time.

The chain joins TRBV20-1 to TRBJ2-1, with 9 nucleotides matching TRBD2. The sequencing sample was made of blood. The sequence derives from a woman under 30 with Graves' hyperthyroidism. CDR3 sequence reads: CSARGLARFNEQFF. CDR3 DNA: TGCAGTGCTAGGGGACTAGCAAGGTTCAATGAGCAGTTCTTC.